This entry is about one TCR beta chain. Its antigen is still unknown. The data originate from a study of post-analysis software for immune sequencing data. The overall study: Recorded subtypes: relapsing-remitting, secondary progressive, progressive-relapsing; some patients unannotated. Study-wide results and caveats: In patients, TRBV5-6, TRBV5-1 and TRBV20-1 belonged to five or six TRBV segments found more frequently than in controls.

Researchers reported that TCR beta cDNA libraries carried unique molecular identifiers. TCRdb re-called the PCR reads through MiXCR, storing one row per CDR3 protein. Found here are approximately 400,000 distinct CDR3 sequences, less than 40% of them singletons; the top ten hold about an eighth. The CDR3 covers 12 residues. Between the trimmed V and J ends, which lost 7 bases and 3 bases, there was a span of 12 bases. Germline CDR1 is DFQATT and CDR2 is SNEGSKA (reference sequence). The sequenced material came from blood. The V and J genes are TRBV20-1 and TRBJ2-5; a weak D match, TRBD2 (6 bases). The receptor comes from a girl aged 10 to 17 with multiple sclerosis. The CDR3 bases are TGCAGTGTCGGGACTGCGGAAGAGACCCAGTACTTC. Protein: CSVGTAEETQYF.